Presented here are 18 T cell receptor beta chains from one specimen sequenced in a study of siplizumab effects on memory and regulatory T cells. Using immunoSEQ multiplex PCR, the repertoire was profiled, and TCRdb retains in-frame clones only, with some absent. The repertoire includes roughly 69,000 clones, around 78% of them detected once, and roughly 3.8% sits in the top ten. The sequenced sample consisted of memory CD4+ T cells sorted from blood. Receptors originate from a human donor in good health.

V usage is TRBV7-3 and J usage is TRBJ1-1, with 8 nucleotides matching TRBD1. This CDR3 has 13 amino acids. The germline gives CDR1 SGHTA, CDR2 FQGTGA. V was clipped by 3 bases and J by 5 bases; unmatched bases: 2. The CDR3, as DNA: TGTGCCAGCAGCTTGGACAGGGAGACTGAAGCTTTCTTT. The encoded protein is CASSLDRETEAFF.

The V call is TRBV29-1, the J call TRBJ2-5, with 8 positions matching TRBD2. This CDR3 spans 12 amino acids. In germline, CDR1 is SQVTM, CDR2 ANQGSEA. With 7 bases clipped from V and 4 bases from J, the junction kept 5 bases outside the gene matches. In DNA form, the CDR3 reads TGCAGCGGTACTACTAGCGGAGAGACCCAGTACTTC. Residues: CSGTTSGETQYF. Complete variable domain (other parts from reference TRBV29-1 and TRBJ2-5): SAVISQKPSRDICQRGTSLTIQCQVDSQVTMMFWYRQQPGQSLTLIATANQGSEATYESGFVIDKFPISRPNLTFSTLTVSNMSPEDSSIYLCSGTTSGETQYFGPGTRLLVL.

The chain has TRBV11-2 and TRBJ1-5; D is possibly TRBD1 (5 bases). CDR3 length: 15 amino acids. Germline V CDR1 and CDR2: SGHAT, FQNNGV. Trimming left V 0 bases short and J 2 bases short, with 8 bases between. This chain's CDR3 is CASSLDRVGNQPQHF. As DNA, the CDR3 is TGTGCCAGCAGCTTAGACAGGGTTGGCAATCAGCCCCAGCATTTT.

This chain's CDR3 is CASSRGLNQPQHF. In nucleotides, the CDR3 is TGTGCCAGCAGTCGGGGCCTTAATCAGCCCCAGCATTTT. The chain carries TRBV6-1 and TRBJ1-5, with D possibly matching TRBD1 (5 bases). This CDR3 contains 13 residues. V lost 5 bases to trimming and J lost 4 bases, with 9 bases between them. Germline-derived CDR1 and CDR2 are MNHNS and SASEGT.

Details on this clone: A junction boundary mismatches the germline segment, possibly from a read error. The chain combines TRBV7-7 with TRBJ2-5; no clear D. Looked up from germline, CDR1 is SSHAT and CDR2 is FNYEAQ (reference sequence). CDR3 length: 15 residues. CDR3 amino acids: CASSFRAATGETQYF. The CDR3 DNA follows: TGTGCTAGCAGCTTTAGGGCGGCGACCGGGGAGACCCAGTACTTC.

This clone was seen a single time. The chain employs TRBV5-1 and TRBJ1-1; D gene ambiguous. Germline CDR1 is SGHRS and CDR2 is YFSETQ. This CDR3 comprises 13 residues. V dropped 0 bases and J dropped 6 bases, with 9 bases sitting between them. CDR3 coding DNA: TGCGCCAGCAGCTTGGTCCCTTCGGCTGAAGCTTTCTTT. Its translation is CASSLVPSAEAFF.

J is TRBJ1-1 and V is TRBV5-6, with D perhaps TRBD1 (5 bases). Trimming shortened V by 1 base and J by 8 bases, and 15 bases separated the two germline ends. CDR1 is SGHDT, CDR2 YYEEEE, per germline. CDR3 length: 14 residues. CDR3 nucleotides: TGTGCCAGCAGCTTGTGGGACCGAGGACGGGAAGCTTTCTTT. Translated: CASSLWDRGREAFF.

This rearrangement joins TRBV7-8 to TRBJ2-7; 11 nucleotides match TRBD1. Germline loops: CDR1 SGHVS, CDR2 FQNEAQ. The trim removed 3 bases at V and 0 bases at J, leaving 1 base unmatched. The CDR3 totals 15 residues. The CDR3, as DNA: TGTGCCAGCAGCTTCGGGACAGGGGGCTCCTACGAGCAGTACTTC. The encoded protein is CASSFGTGGSYEQYF.

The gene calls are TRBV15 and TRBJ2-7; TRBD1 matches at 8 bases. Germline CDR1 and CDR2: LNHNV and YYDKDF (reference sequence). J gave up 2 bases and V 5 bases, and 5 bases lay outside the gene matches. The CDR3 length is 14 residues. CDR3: CATSRGTGTYEQYF. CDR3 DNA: TGTGCCACCAGCCGTGGGACAGGTACCTACGAGCAGTACTTC.

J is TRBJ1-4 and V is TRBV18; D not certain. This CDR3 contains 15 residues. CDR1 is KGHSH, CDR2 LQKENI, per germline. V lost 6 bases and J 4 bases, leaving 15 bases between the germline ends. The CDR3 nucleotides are TGTGCCAGCTCCATTGCGCAGACCCTTAATGAAAAACTGTTTTTT. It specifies CASSIAQTLNEKLFF.

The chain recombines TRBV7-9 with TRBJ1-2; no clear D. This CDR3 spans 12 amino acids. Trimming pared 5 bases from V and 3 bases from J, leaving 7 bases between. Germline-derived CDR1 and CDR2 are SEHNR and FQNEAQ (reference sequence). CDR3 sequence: CASSTTDYGYTF. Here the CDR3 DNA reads TGTGCCAGCAGCACTACGGACTATGGCTACACCTTC.

For the CDR3, the DNA is TGTGCCAGCAGCTTAGGGCTGCCCTCCTACGAGCAGTACTTC. Protein product: CASSLGLPSYEQYF. V is TRBV7-9 and J is TRBJ2-7; no definite D call. The CDR3 is made up of 14 amino acids. Trimming took 1 base from V and 0 from J, leaving 7 bases between them. Germline CDR1 SEHNR, CDR2 FQNEAQ (reference sequence).

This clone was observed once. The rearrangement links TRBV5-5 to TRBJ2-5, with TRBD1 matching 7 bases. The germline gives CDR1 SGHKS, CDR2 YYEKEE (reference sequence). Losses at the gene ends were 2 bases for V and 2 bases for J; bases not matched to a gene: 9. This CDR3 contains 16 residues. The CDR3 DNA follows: TGTGCCAGCAGCTTTGAGTGGGCAGGGGGTCAAGAGACCCAGTACTTC. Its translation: CASSFEWAGGQETQYF.

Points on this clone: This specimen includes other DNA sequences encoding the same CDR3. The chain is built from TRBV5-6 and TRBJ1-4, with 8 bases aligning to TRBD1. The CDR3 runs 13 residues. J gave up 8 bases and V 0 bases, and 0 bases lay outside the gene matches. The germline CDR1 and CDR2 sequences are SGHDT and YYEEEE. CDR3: CASSLDRGEKLFF. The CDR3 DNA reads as TGTGCCAGCAGCTTGGACAGGGGGGAAAAACTGTTTTTT.

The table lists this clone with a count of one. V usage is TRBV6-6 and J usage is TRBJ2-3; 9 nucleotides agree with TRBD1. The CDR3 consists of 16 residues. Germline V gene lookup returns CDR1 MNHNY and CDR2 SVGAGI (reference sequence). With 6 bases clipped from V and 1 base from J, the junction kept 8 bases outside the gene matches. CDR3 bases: TGTGCCAGCAGGGCCGGGACAGGGATACGCACAGATACGCAGTATTTT. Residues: CASRAGTGIRTDTQYF.

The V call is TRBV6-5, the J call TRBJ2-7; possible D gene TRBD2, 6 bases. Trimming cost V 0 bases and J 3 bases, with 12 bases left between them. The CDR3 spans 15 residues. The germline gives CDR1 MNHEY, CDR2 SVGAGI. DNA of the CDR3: TGTGCCAGCAGTTACTCCGGGACTCTATTCTACGAGCAGTACTTC. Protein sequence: CASSYSGTLFYEQYF.

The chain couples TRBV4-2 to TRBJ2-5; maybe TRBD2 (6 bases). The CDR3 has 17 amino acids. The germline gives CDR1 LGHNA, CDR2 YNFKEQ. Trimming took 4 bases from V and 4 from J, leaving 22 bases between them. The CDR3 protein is CASSPRGVEGAGETQYF. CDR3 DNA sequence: TGTGCCAGCAGCCCGCGCGGGGTTGAGGGTGCGGGAGAGACCCAGTACTTC.

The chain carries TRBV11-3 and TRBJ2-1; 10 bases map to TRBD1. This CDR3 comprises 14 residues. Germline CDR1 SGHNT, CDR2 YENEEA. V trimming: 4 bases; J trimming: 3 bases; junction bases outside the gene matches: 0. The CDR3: CASSWTGGYNEQFF. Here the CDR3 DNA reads TGTGCCAGCAGCTGGACAGGGGGCTACAATGAGCAGTTCTTC.